The next 8 T cell receptor beta chains were all read from a single sample in a study of blood T cells in healthy people across ages. Sample-barcoded 5' priming and a J-beta primer mix drove a second PCR of 7 to 11 cycles. TCRdb used MiXCR to reprocess the 5' RACE reads, holding one entry per CDR3 protein. The table shows 600,000 to 800,000 distinct CDR3 sequences, with around a fifth occurring only once. Source material: blood. The receptors come from a man in his 70s in good health.

Comments on this clonotype: An end of the junction does not agree with germline; a read error may underlie this. This chain links TRBV12-3 or TRBV12-4 with TRBJ2-3; D might be TRBD1 or TRBD2, each matching 5 bases. This CDR3 is built from 15 residues. In nucleotides, the CDR3 is TGTGCCAGCAGGTCCGGGACCAAAAGCACAGATACGCGGTATTTT. It encodes CASRSGTKSTDTRYF.

This chain uses TRBV3-1 with TRBJ1-1; unclear D gene. CDR1 LGHDT and CDR2 YNNKEL come from the germline V gene (reference sequence). The length of the CDR3 is 14 residues. V was cut by 3 bases and J by 6 bases, with 14 bases left in between. CDR3 in DNA: TGTGCCAGCAGCCACCGGGAGGCGGAGCCTGAAGCTTTCTTT. Encoded protein: CASSHREAEPEAFF.

This chain connects TRBV7-2 to TRBJ2-5, with D perhaps TRBD1 (6 bases). The DNA end lines up better with TRBJ2-1; the J call may be wrong. Germline CDR1 and CDR2: SGHTA and FQGNSA. The CDR3 covers 15 residues. DNA for the CDR3: TGTGCCAGCAGCTTAGTGCATGGGGGCGGCAATGAGCAGTTCTTC. Protein product: CASSLVHGGGNEQFF.

V usage is TRBV6-6 and J usage is TRBJ2-1, with D perhaps matching TRBD1 or TRBD2 (6 bases each). The CDR3 runs to 13 residues. Germline CDR1 reads MNHNY; CDR2 reads SVGAGI (reference sequence). The V end was cut by 0 bases, the J end by 10 bases, with 10 bases between. Written as DNA, the CDR3 is TGTGCCAGCAGTTACTCGGGGGCGGGAGAGCAGTTCTTC. This gives the protein CASSYSGAGEQFF.

In this sample, this clonotype turned up a few times. This chain links TRBV15 with TRBJ2-1, with a tentative D call TRBD2 (6 bases). Trimming removed 0 bases at V and 3 bases at J, with 15 bases between. The CDR3 is 17 residues long. The germline V gene has CDR1 LNHNV and CDR2 YYDKDF (reference sequence). CDR3 DNA: TGTGCCACCAGCAGAGACCCTCCCGGGAGTTACTACAATGAGCAGTTCTTC. Translated: CATSRDPPGSYYNEQFF. The full variable domain, with the rest looked up from reference TRBV15 and TRBJ2-1, is DAMVIQNPRYQVTQFGKPVTLSCSQTLNHNVMYWYQQKSSQAPKLLFHYYDKDFNNEADTPDNFQSRRPNTSFCFLDIRSPGLGDTAMYLCATSRDPPGSYYNEQFFGPGTRLTVL.

The genes are TRBV12-3 or TRBV12-4 and TRBJ2-1; TRBD1 matches 11 bases. V trimming: 7 bases; J trimming: 2 bases; junction bases outside the gene matches: 13. There are 18 residues in the CDR3. The CDR3: CASTLSWTGGPTYNEQFF. The CDR3 nucleotides are TGTGCCAGCACCCTTAGTTGGACAGGGGGCCCCACCTACAATGAGCAGTTCTTC.

This clonotype has a count of ten or more. The chain links TRBV29-1 to TRBJ2-5; 13 positions agree with TRBD2. Matching the DNA end better, TRBJ2-1 makes the J call doubtful. Per germline, CDR1 SQVTM and CDR2 ANQGSEA. The CDR3 length is 14 residues. The CDR3 reads CSGRLAGGWDEQFF. The CDR3 region has the DNA TGCAGCGGTAGACTAGCGGGAGGCTGGGATGAGCAGTTCTTC.

By share, this clonotype ranks as medium-sized. This rearrangement joins TRBV29-1 to TRBJ1-4, with TRBD1 as a possible D gene (5 bases). The CDR3 contains 15 residues. Trimming removed 2 bases from V and 6 bases from J, with 16 bases in between. The germline V gene encodes CDR1 SQVTM and CDR2 ANQGSEA. In DNA, the CDR3 is TGCAGCGTTGAATTGCTGAACGACAGTGATGAAAAACTGTTTTTT. This codes for CSVELLNDSDEKLFF. Drawing the rest from reference TRBV29-1 and TRBJ1-4, the complete variable domain is SAVISQKPSRDICQRGTSLTIQCQVDSQVTMMFWYRQQPGQSLTLIATANQGSEATYESGFVIDKFPISRPNLTFSTLTVSNMSPEDSSIYLCSVELLNDSDEKLFFGSGTQLSVL.